The 20 T cell receptor beta chains reported below all come from one sample, sequenced in a study of cytomegalovirus exposure and HLA in healthy donors. This PCR relied on a set of 60 Vbeta primers and 13 Jbeta primers. Clones were sequenced by immunoSEQ multiplex PCR, and TCRdb holds only the in-frame ones, with some missing. The data hold 100,000 or so clones, with over 65% observed a single time. Sequenced sample: PBMCs. The receptors shown here come from a man between 35 and 55 years old in good health and CMV-seropositive.

The chain links TRBV27 to TRBJ1-1; D is ambiguous. The CDR3 consists of 14 residues. From germline, CDR1 is MNHEY and CDR2 SMNVEV (reference sequence). Trimming shortened V by 1 base and J by 4 bases, and 10 bases separated the two germline ends. CDR3 sequence (DNA): TGTGCCAGCAGTTTATTCCCCCGAGTCACTGAAGCTTTCTTT. Amino acids: CASSLFPRVTEAFF.

This chain uses TRBV6-6 with TRBJ2-7; D possibly corresponds to TRBD2 (6 bases). The CDR3 is made up of 14 amino acids. Trimming pared 7 bases from V and 4 bases from J, leaving 17 bases between. CDR1 MNHNY and CDR2 SVGAGI come from the germline V gene (reference sequence). CDR3 bases: TGTGCCAGCATTGGGCGGGAAAATGTTTACGAGCAGTACTTC. Residues: CASIGRENVYEQYF.

Only one count was recorded for this clone. V usage is TRBV10-3 and J usage is TRBJ2-2; no reliable D call. This CDR3 is built from 12 residues. The germline gives CDR1 ENHRY, CDR2 SYGVKD. The V end was cut by 4 bases, the J end by 6 bases, with 6 bases between. The CDR3 DNA sequence: TGTGCCATCAGTGTAGAGTCCGGGGAGCTGTTTTTT. This gives the protein CAISVESGELFF.

On this clone: Relative to the germline gene, one junction end is altered; a read error may explain this. The chain uses TRBV7-2 and TRBJ2-6; perhaps TRBD1 as D (5 bases). Per germline, CDR1 SGHTA and CDR2 FQGNSA. The CDR3 covers 18 residues. The CDR3: CASSLGWGRVKGANGLTF. In DNA form, the CDR3 reads TGTGCCAGCAGCTTAGGATGGGGCAGGGTAAAAGGGGCCAACGGCCTGACTTTC.

This chain links TRBV2 with TRBJ2-7; D ambiguous. CDR3 length: 11 amino acids. Per germline, CDR1 SNHLY and CDR2 FYNNEI. Trimming took 8 bases from V and 0 from J, leaving 5 bases between them. CDR3 coding DNA: TGTGCCAGCGGTAGCTCCTACGAGCAGTACTTC. This encodes CASGSSYEQYF.

The chain joins TRBV7-2 to TRBJ2-5; D possibly corresponds to TRBD2 (6 bases). The CDR3 loop spans 13 amino acids. Germline V gene data show CDR1 as SGHTA and CDR2 as FQGNSA. Deletions cut 3 bases from V and 5 bases from J, with 10 bases between. CDR3 in DNA: TGTGCCAGCAGCTTCGGCGGGGCGGAGACCCAGTACTTC. The encoded protein is CASSFGGAETQYF.

This chain connects TRBV29-1 to TRBJ1-2; tentatively, D is TRBD1 (5 bases). This CDR3 has 14 amino acids. Trimming took off 0 bases at V and 7 bases at J, with 15 bases between the two ends. Germline CDR1 SQVTM, CDR2 ANQGSEA. CDR3 region: CSVEDRNRTRGYTF. For the CDR3, the DNA is TGCAGCGTTGAAGATCGCAACAGGACCCGTGGCTACACCTTC. The full variable domain, with the rest looked up from reference TRBV29-1 and TRBJ1-2, is SAVISQKPSRDICQRGTSLTIQCQVDSQVTMMFWYRQQPGQSLTLIATANQGSEATYESGFVIDKFPISRPNLTFSTLTVSNMSPEDSSIYLCSVEDRNRTRGYTFGSGTRLTVV.

This clone was counted a single time. The chain couples TRBV7-6 to TRBJ2-5, with TRBD2 identical over 13 bases. Germline values: CDR1 SGHVS, CDR2 FNYEAQ. The length of the CDR3 is 15 residues. V shed 5 bases and J 5 bases; nucleotides not matched to a gene: 5. The CDR3 is CASSPGLAGDETQYF. For the CDR3, the DNA is TGTGCCAGCAGCCCCGGACTAGCGGGAGACGAGACCCAGTACTTC.

The chain employs TRBV10-1 and TRBJ2-7; TRBD2 matches at 10 bases. CDR3 length equals 18 residues. Germline lookup yields CDR1 WNHNN and CDR2 SYGVQD (reference sequence). V lost 0 bases and J lost 4; bases outside the gene matches: 12. The CDR3, as DNA: TGCGCCAGCAGTGAGTCGCCCCCGGAGGGGACTAGCGATTACGAGCAGTACTTC. Its translation is CASSESPPEGTSDYEQYF.

The genes are TRBV18 and TRBJ1-2; maybe TRBD1 (5 bases). V lost 0 bases, J lost 0 bases, and 8 bases lay in between. CDR1 is KGHSH and CDR2 is LQKENI in the germline V gene. The CDR3 is made up of 15 amino acids. The CDR3 nucleotides are TGTGCCAGCTCACCACCGGGCAGGGCTAACTATGGCTACACCTTC. Protein product: CASSPPGRANYGYTF.

The V gene is TRBV9, the J gene TRBJ2-2; unclear D gene. Per the germline V gene, CDR1 is SGDLS and CDR2 is YYNGEE. CDR3 size: 16 residues. V lost 0 bases to trimming and J lost 0 bases, with 9 bases between them. The CDR3 nucleotides are TGTGCCAGCAGCGTAGAGTACAGACCGAACACCGGGGAGCTGTTTTTT. It translates to CASSVEYRPNTGELFF.

J is TRBJ2-5 and V is TRBV27; D may be TRBD1 (6 bases). Germline lookup yields CDR1 MNHEY and CDR2 SMNVEV (reference sequence). This CDR3 is 17 amino acids long. V lost 5 bases, J lost 5 bases, and 24 bases lay in between. The CDR3 sequence is CASSGAPSLGARETQYF. Here the CDR3 DNA reads TGTGCCAGCAGTGGGGCTCCCAGTCTGGGGGCACGGGAGACCCAGTACTTC.

The chain's CDR3 is CASSDRQGGFYGYTF. As DNA, the CDR3 is TGTGCCAGCAGTGATAGACAGGGAGGATTCTATGGCTACACCTTC. The J gene is TRBJ1-2, the V gene TRBV27; 7 positions match TRBD1. Unmatched junction bases numbered 10, after V lost 5 bases and J lost 4 bases. The length of the CDR3 is 15 residues. Germline CDR1 and CDR2: MNHEY and SMNVEV (reference sequence).

CDR3 nucleotides: TGTGCCAGTCGAACCGGGACAGGGTTATACAATGAGCAGTTCTTC. Translating it yields CASRTGTGLYNEQFF. The V call is TRBV6-1, the J call TRBJ2-1; 9 bases fit TRBD1. Germline V gives CDR1 MNHNS, CDR2 SASEGT. The CDR3 runs to 15 residues. Losses at the gene ends were 9 bases for V and 4 bases for J; bases not matched to a gene: 10.

This chain joins TRBV18 and TRBJ1-2; 10 bases agree with TRBD1. This CDR3 has 16 amino acids. The ends lost 3 bases at V and 8 bases at J; junction bases unmatched: 12. The V gene's germline CDR1 is KGHSH and CDR2 LQKENI. CDR3 sequence: CASSPLALTGGEGYTF. CDR3 nucleotides: TGTGCCAGCTCACCTCTGGCCCTGACAGGGGGCGAAGGCTACACCTTC.

The rearrangement joins TRBV10-2 to TRBJ1-2, with 11 nucleotides matching TRBD1. The CDR3 length is 15 residues. In germline, CDR1 is WSHSY, CDR2 SAAADI. V trimming: 4 bases; J trimming: 4 bases; junction bases outside the gene matches: 5. For the CDR3, the DNA is TGCGCCAGCAGTGCTAGGACAGGGGGCTCCTATGGCTACACCTTC. As protein: CASSARTGGSYGYTF.

The chain carries TRBV7-9 and TRBJ2-7, with D possibly matching TRBD1 (6 bases). The germline gives CDR1 SEHNR, CDR2 FQNEAQ (reference sequence). The CDR3 has 16 amino acids. Deletions cut 2 bases from V and 0 bases from J, with 14 bases between. DNA of the CDR3: TGTGCCAGCAGCTTAACCCCGGACAGTGGCTCCTACGAGCAGTACTTC. Amino acid sequence: CASSLTPDSGSYEQYF.

The chain uses TRBV28 and TRBJ2-5; maybe TRBD1 (5 bases). Trimming left V 8 bases short and J 2 bases short, with 12 bases between. The germline V gene encodes CDR1 MDHEN and CDR2 SYDVKM. The CDR3 sequence is 13 residues long. This chain's CDR3 is CASSGPDQETQYF. CDR3 in DNA: TGTGCCAGCTCAGGGCCAGATCAAGAGACCCAGTACTTC.

This sequence joins TRBV10-3 and TRBJ1-1, with no clear D. CDR1 is ENHRY and CDR2 is SYGVKD in the germline V gene. The germline V and J ends were trimmed by 3 bases and 5 bases, with 4 bases remaining between them. The CDR3 contains 11 residues. Here the CDR3 DNA reads TGTGCCATCAGTGATACAACTGAAGCTTTCTTT. This translates into CAISDTTEAFF.

This clone was seen many times. The genes are TRBV5-4 and TRBJ1-1; tentative D call: TRBD1 (5 bases). Between the trimmed V and J ends, which lost 4 bases and 3 bases, there was a span of 7 bases. The CDR3 loop spans 12 amino acids. Germline-derived CDR1 and CDR2 are SGHNT and YYREEE (reference sequence). The chain's CDR3 is CASSQGYTEAFF. CDR3 DNA sequence: TGTGCCAGCAGCCAGGGCTACACTGAAGCTTTCTTT. Together with reference TRBV5-4 and TRBJ1-1, the CDR3 gives the full variable domain: ETGVTQSPTHLIKTRGQQVTLRCSSQSGHNTVSWYQQALGQGPQFIFQYYREEENGRGNFPPRFSGLQFPNYSSELNVNALELDDSALYLCASSQGYTEAFFGQGTRLTVV.